Sequencing of this T cell receptor (beta chain) was carried out in a study of CD4+ T cells in melanoma. Study-level results: A reported correlation linked neoantigen-specific CD4+ T cells to CD8+, macrophage and B cell function. Diverse differentiation states were reported for melanoma neoantigen-specific CD4+ T cells.

To note about this clone: Its antigen is not known.

The J segment lost 7 bases and the V segment lost 5 bases, leaving 11 bases of the junction unmatched. The V gene's germline CDR1 is MNHEY and CDR2 SVGAGI. CDR3 size: 15 residues. Some clones are missing from TCRdb's copy, which holds only in-frame ones; the method was immunoSEQ multiplex PCR. The data contain tens of thousands of clones, 55% to 75% of them singletons. Material for sequencing was tumor tissue. This receptor was identified in a human donor with melanoma. The gene calls are TRBV6-5 and TRBJ1-1, with 9 bases fitting TRBD1. CDR3 amino acids: CASSVRDRARIEAFF. In nucleotides, the CDR3 is TGTGCCAGCAGTGTCCGGGACAGGGCTCGAATTGAAGCTTTCTTT.